The rows below give T cell receptor beta chains drawn from one sample of a study of T cell changes during pregnancy in multiple sclerosis. TCRdb's copy holds only in-frame clones and misses some; the assay was immunoSEQ multiplex PCR. Of tens of thousands of clones listed, 88% were seen once; the top ten hold around 5%. The sequencing used peripheral blood, collected in the first trimester of pregnancy. These receptors all come from a female donor in good health, enrolled as a control in a pregnancy study. The CDR3 runs from the conserved cysteine through the conserved F or W. A D gene is named only where the DNA matches it firmly. Clone size appears in some rows only: once, few, many, or a class for an expanded clone.

V gene: TRBV15; J gene: TRBJ2-4; clone size: -; D gene: TRBD1; CDR3 DNA: TGTGCCACCAGCAGAGATCAGGGGGCCACCAAAAACATTCAGTACTTC; CDR3 protein: CATSRDQGATKNIQYF
V gene: TRBV6-1; J gene: TRBJ1-2; clone size: -; D gene: -; CDR3 DNA: TGTGCCAGCAGTGAATATGGCCGTGGCTACACCTTC; CDR3 protein: CASSEYGRGYTF
V gene: TRBV11-2; J gene: TRBJ2-1; clone size: -; D gene: TRBD2; CDR3 DNA: TGTGCCAGCAGCTCTAGCGGGGCTCTCTACAATGAGCAGTTCTTC; CDR3 protein: CASSSSGALYNEQFF
V gene: TRBV7-9; J gene: TRBJ2-5; clone size: -; D gene: -; CDR3 DNA: TGTGCCAGCAGCGGGGGGGCCCAAGAGACCCAGTACTTC; CDR3 protein: CASSGGAQETQYF
V gene: TRBV4-3; J gene: TRBJ1-1; clone size: -; D gene: -; CDR3 DNA: TGCGCCAGCAGCCAAAAGGGGGGGGACACTGAAGCTTTCTTT; CDR3 protein: CASSQKGGDTEAFF
V gene: TRBV7-2; J gene: TRBJ1-2; clone size: -; D gene: TRBD1; CDR3 DNA: TGTGCCAGCAGCTTGGACAGGGGTTATGGCTACACCTTC; CDR3 protein: CASSLDRGYGYTF
V gene: TRBV10-2; J gene: TRBJ1-5; clone size: -; D gene: -; CDR3 DNA: TGCGCCAGCAGTGATGGGGGCACCGATCAGCCCCAGCATTTT; CDR3 protein: CASSDGGTDQPQHF
V gene: TRBV6-1; J gene: TRBJ2-2; clone size: -; D gene: TRBD1; CDR3 DNA: TGTGCCAGCAAGGACAGGGATGCCGGGGAGCTGTTTTTT; CDR3 protein: CASKDRDAGELFF
V gene: TRBV9; J gene: TRBJ2-1; clone size: once; D gene: TRBD1; CDR3 DNA: TGTGCCAGCAGTAAACAGGGGGCAACTGAGCAGTTCTTC; CDR3 protein: CASSKQGATEQFF
V gene: TRBV15; J gene: TRBJ2-7; clone size: -; D gene: TRBD2; CDR3 DNA: TGTGCCACCGAGAACCGGGAGGGGTCCTACGAGCAGTACTTC; CDR3 protein: CATENREGSYEQYF
V gene: TRBV18; J gene: TRBJ1-2; clone size: -; D gene: TRBD1; CDR3 DNA: TGTGCCAGCTCACCAGGACAAGGGGGCTCCTATGGCTACACCTTC; CDR3 protein: CASSPGQGGSYGYTF
V gene: TRBV7-2; J gene: TRBJ2-3; clone size: -; D gene: TRBD2; CDR3 DNA: TGTGCCAGCAGCTTAGGAGCGGGGGGGCGGGTAGATACGCAGTATTTT; CDR3 protein: CASSLGAGGRVDTQYF
V gene: TRBV5-7; J gene: TRBJ1-2; clone size: -; D gene: -; CDR3 DNA: TGTGCCAGCAGCTCCCCGGGTAGATTAGGGGTTTGGAACTATGGCTACACCTTC; CDR3 protein: CASSSPGRLGVWNYGYTF
V gene: TRBV6-1; J gene: TRBJ2-1; clone size: -; D gene: -; CDR3 DNA: TGTGCCAGCAGTGAAGCGGGGGCGCGTGAGCAGTTCTTC; CDR3 protein: CASSEAGAREQFF
V gene: TRBV5-1; J gene: TRBJ2-5; clone size: -; D gene: -; CDR3 DNA: TGCGCCAGCAGCTCCTTACAGGGCCCCCAAGAGACCCAGTACTTC; CDR3 protein: CASSSLQGPQETQYF
V gene: TRBV7-2; J gene: TRBJ2-7; clone size: -; D gene: -; CDR3 DNA: TGTGCCAGCAGCTTAATCAGGGGAAAAGAGCAGTACTTC; CDR3 protein: CASSLIRGKEQYF
V gene: TRBV7-6; J gene: TRBJ2-2; clone size: -; D gene: TRBD1; CDR3 DNA: TGTGCCAGCAGTCCATTGACAGGGGTTCGATACACCGGGGAGCTGTTTTTT; CDR3 protein: CASSPLTGVRYTGELFF
V gene: TRBV25-1; J gene: TRBJ1-2; clone size: -; D gene: TRBD1; CDR3 DNA: TGTGCCAGCAGTGTGACAGGGATTGTCGGTGGCTACACCTTC; CDR3 protein: CASSVTGIVGGYTF
V gene: TRBV9; J gene: TRBJ2-3; clone size: -; D gene: -; CDR3 DNA: TGTGCCAGCAGCGTAGTGGCGGGGTACACAGATACGCAGTATTTT; CDR3 protein: CASSVVAGYTDTQYF
V gene: TRBV11-2; J gene: TRBJ2-7; clone size: once; D gene: TRBD1; CDR3 DNA: TGTGCCAGCAGCTTGCCGGGACAGGGGTTGTACGAGCAGTACTTC; CDR3 protein: CASSLPGQGLYEQYF
V gene: TRBV6-1; J gene: TRBJ1-6; clone size: -; D gene: -; CDR3 DNA: TGTGCCAGCAGTGAAGCCCGGCAGGGTCCGACACCCCTCCACTTT; CDR3 protein: CASSEARQGPTPLHF
V gene: TRBV6-4; J gene: TRBJ2-7; clone size: -; D gene: TRBD2; CDR3 DNA: TGTGCCAGCAGACCACGTAGCGGGGCGAGCTCCTACGAGCAGTACTTC; CDR3 protein: CASRPRSGASSYEQYF
V gene: TRBV6-5; J gene: TRBJ1-6; clone size: few; D gene: -; CDR3 DNA: TGTGCCAGCAGAGACAGAAGCTCCTATAATTCACCCCTCCACTTT; CDR3 protein: CASRDRSSYNSPLHF
V gene: TRBV9; J gene: TRBJ2-1; clone size: -; D gene: TRBD1; CDR3 DNA: TGTGCCAGCAGCCCTCGGACAGGGGGACCCTACAATGAGCAGTTCTTC; CDR3 protein: CASSPRTGGPYNEQFF
V gene: TRBV6-1; J gene: TRBJ2-1; clone size: -; D gene: -; CDR3 DNA: TGTGCCAGCAGGGGGCCGTACAATGAGCAGTTCTTC; CDR3 protein: CASRGPYNEQFF
V gene: TRBV27; J gene: TRBJ2-7; clone size: -; D gene: TRBD1; CDR3 DNA: TGTGCCAGCCACCCCCTTGGACAGGGGCGTGAAGGGTACCAGTACTTC; CDR3 protein: CASHPLGQGREGYQYF
V gene: TRBV7-8; J gene: TRBJ2-5; clone size: -; D gene: -; CDR3 DNA: TGTGCCAGCCGACCGGAGGGGGGGCAAGAGACCCAGTACTTC; CDR3 protein: CASRPEGGQETQYF
V gene: TRBV29-1; J gene: TRBJ1-2; clone size: -; D gene: -; CDR3 DNA: TGCAGCGTTGACCGAGGGGGGGGTTATGGCTACACCTTC; CDR3 protein: CSVDRGGGYGYTF
V gene: TRBV19; J gene: TRBJ2-5; clone size: -; D gene: -; CDR3 DNA: TGTGCCAGTAGTACTGGGCAGAGAAGTCAGACCCAGTACTTC; CDR3 protein: CASSTGQRSQTQYF
V gene: TRBV6-6; J gene: TRBJ1-1; clone size: -; D gene: TRBD1; CDR3 DNA: TGTGCCAGCAGTTTAACTGACAGGGGGAGCACTGAAGCTTTCTTT; CDR3 protein: CASSLTDRGSTEAFF
V gene: TRBV6-6; J gene: TRBJ2-7; clone size: -; D gene: -; CDR3 DNA: TGTGCCAGCAGTTCCAACGAGGCGGTTGAGCAGTACTTC; CDR3 protein: CASSSNEAVEQYF
V gene: TRBV9; J gene: TRBJ1-2; clone size: once; D gene: -; CDR3 DNA: TGTGCCAGCAGCCGGGGGGAGACCAATGGCTACACCTTC; CDR3 protein: CASSRGETNGYTF
V gene: TRBV7-9; J gene: TRBJ2-1; clone size: -; D gene: -; CDR3 DNA: TGTGCCAGCAGCTATCGCTATGATGAGCAGTTCTTC; CDR3 protein: CASSYRYDEQFF
V gene: TRBV7-6; J gene: TRBJ2-3; clone size: -; D gene: TRBD2; CDR3 DNA: TGTGCCAGCAGCTTACTAGCGGGAGCAGATACGCAGTATTTT; CDR3 protein: CASSLLAGADTQYF
V gene: TRBV5-1; J gene: TRBJ1-6; clone size: -; D gene: TRBD1; CDR3 DNA: TGCGCCAGCAGCTTGGGACAGGGGAGAAGACTGTCGGATTCACCCCTCCACTTT; CDR3 protein: CASSLGQGRRLSDSPLHF
V gene: TRBV2; J gene: TRBJ1-4; clone size: -; D gene: TRBD1; CDR3 DNA: TGTGCCAGCAGTGTATCCTCCGGGACAGGGTATGAAAAACTGTTTTTT; CDR3 protein: CASSVSSGTGYEKLFF
V gene: TRBV5-6; J gene: TRBJ1-6; clone size: once; D gene: -; CDR3 DNA: TGTGCCAGCAGCTTGGGGGGGGGATATTCACCCCTCCACTTT; CDR3 protein: CASSLGGGYSPLHF
V gene: TRBV9; J gene: TRBJ2-7; clone size: -; D gene: TRBD2; CDR3 DNA: TGTGCCAGCACTCCTGGACTAGCGGGGAACCATAAAGAGCAGTACTTC; CDR3 protein: CASTPGLAGNHKEQYF
V gene: TRBV7-2; J gene: TRBJ2-1; clone size: -; D gene: TRBD1; CDR3 DNA: TGTGCCAGCAGCCTTCGACAGGGGGACAATGAGCAGTTCTTC; CDR3 protein: CASSLRQGDNEQFF
V gene: TRBV2; J gene: TRBJ2-1; clone size: -; D gene: -; CDR3 DNA: TGTGCCAGCAGTGAAGGGGAAATGGGCAGGGGCAATGAGCAGTTCTTC; CDR3 protein: CASSEGEMGRGNEQFF
V gene: TRBV7-9; J gene: TRBJ2-7; clone size: -; D gene: -; CDR3 DNA: TGTGCCAGCAGCTTAAATTTGCAGGGGAAAGTCTACGAGCAGTACTTC; CDR3 protein: CASSLNLQGKVYEQYF
V gene: TRBV11-2; J gene: TRBJ2-5; clone size: -; D gene: TRBD1; CDR3 DNA: TGTGCCAGCAGCTTAGGGGACAGGACACAAGAGACCCAGTACTTC; CDR3 protein: CASSLGDRTQETQYF
V gene: TRBV2; J gene: TRBJ2-7; clone size: -; D gene: TRBD2; CDR3 DNA: TGTGCCAGCTCCCAAGGGCTAGCGGGGGCCTACGAGCAGTACTTC; CDR3 protein: CASSQGLAGAYEQYF
V gene: TRBV7-2; J gene: TRBJ2-7; clone size: -; D gene: -; CDR3 DNA: TGTGCCAGCACCCTATGGGAGGGGGTCTCCTACGAGCAGTACTTC; CDR3 protein: CASTLWEGVSYEQYF
V gene: TRBV29-1; J gene: TRBJ2-3; clone size: few; D gene: -; CDR3 DNA: TGCAGCGTTGATGCGGGGTTGGATACGCAGTATTTT; CDR3 protein: CSVDAGLDTQYF
V gene: TRBV9; J gene: TRBJ1-2; clone size: -; D gene: -; CDR3 DNA: TGTGCCAGCAGCGTCGGCGGGGGCGCTTGGACTAATGGCTACACCTTC; CDR3 protein: CASSVGGGAWTNGYTF
V gene: TRBV7-2; J gene: TRBJ2-7; clone size: -; D gene: TRBD1; CDR3 DNA: TGTGCCAGCAGCCCAGGACAGGGAACCTACGAGCAGTACTTC; CDR3 protein: CASSPGQGTYEQYF
V gene: TRBV9; J gene: TRBJ2-7; clone size: -; D gene: TRBD2; CDR3 DNA: TGTGCCAGCAGCGTTACCGGGACTAGCGCCTACGAGCAGTACTTC; CDR3 protein: CASSVTGTSAYEQYF
V gene: TRBV28; J gene: TRBJ2-5; clone size: once; D gene: TRBD1; CDR3 DNA: TGTGCCAGCAGTTTGGGACAGAACCAAGAGACCCAGTACTTC; CDR3 protein: CASSLGQNQETQYF
V gene: TRBV19; J gene: TRBJ2-2; clone size: -; D gene: -; CDR3 DNA: TGTGCCAGTAGTATCGGGGGGCGCACGACCGGGGAGCTGTTTTTT; CDR3 protein: CASSIGGRTTGELFF
V gene: TRBV5-1; J gene: TRBJ1-2; clone size: -; D gene: TRBD1; CDR3 DNA: TGCGCCAGCAGCTGGGACAGGCGCTATGGCTACACCTTC; CDR3 protein: CASSWDRRYGYTF
V gene: TRBV5-1; J gene: TRBJ1-5; clone size: -; D gene: TRBD1; CDR3 DNA: TGCGCCAGCAGCCTGGTGGGACAGGGTACAGATAGCAATCAGCCCCAGCATTTT; CDR3 protein: CASSLVGQGTDSNQPQHF
V gene: TRBV14; J gene: TRBJ2-3; clone size: -; D gene: -; CDR3 DNA: TGTGCCAGCTCCTCCCGGAGGGTACTGACAGATACGCAGTATTTT; CDR3 protein: CASSSRRVLTDTQYF
V gene: TRBV27; J gene: TRBJ2-7; clone size: -; D gene: -; CDR3 DNA: TGTGCCAGCAGCGGAGCCTACGAGCAGTACTTC; CDR3 protein: CASSGAYEQYF
V gene: TRBV7-3; J gene: TRBJ1-1; clone size: -; D gene: -; CDR3 DNA: TGTGCCAGCTCGTCCAGAATGAACACTGAAGCTTTCTTT; CDR3 protein: CASSSRMNTEAFF
V gene: TRBV28; J gene: TRBJ1-2; clone size: once; D gene: -; CDR3 DNA: TGTGCCAGCAGAGCAGGGGAGAGGTATGGCTACACCTTC; CDR3 protein: CASRAGERYGYTF
V gene: TRBV27; J gene: TRBJ1-1; clone size: few; D gene: -; CDR3 DNA: TGTGCCAGCATCTTGGGGACACCCTTTGGCACTGAAGCTTTCTTT; CDR3 protein: CASILGTPFGTEAFF
V gene: TRBV29-1; J gene: TRBJ2-7; clone size: -; D gene: TRBD2; CDR3 DNA: TGCAGCGTTGTTTGGCGGGAGCCGGCCGAGCAGTACTTC; CDR3 protein: CSVVWREPAEQYF